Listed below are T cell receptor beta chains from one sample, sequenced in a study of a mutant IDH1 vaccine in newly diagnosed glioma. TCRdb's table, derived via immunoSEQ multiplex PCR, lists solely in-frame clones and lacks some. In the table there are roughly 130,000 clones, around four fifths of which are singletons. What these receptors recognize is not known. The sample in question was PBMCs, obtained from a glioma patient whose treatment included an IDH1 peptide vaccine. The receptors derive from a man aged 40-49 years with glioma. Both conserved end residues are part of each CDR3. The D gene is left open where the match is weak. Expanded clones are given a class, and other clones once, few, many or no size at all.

CDR3aa: CAWSEPLHEQYF
CDR3nt: TGTGCCTGGAGTGAGCCGCTCCACGAGCAGTACTTC
d_gene: NA
abundance: NA
v_gene: TRBV30
j_gene: TRBJ2-7

CDR3aa: CASSQAASGGDNEQFF
CDR3nt: TGTGCCAGCAGCCAAGCGGCTAGCGGGGGGGACAATGAGCAGTTCTTC
d_gene: TRBD2
abundance: NA
v_gene: TRBV4-2
j_gene: TRBJ2-1

CDR3aa: CASSLLQGSREQYF
CDR3nt: TGTGCCAGCAGTTTACTCCAGGGATCCCGCGAGCAGTACTTC
d_gene: NA
abundance: NA
v_gene: TRBV27
j_gene: TRBJ2-7

CDR3aa: CASSSPGVYGYTF
CDR3nt: TGTGCCAGTAGTAGTCCAGGGGTGTATGGCTACACCTTC
d_gene: NA
abundance: NA
v_gene: TRBV19
j_gene: TRBJ1-2

CDR3aa: CSVVPGLTDEQFF
CDR3nt: TGCAGCGTAGTACCGGGACTTACCGATGAGCAGTTCTTC
d_gene: NA
abundance: once
v_gene: TRBV29-1
j_gene: TRBJ2-1

CDR3aa: CASSVALGTTRASYTF
CDR3nt: TGTGCCAGCAGCGTAGCTTTGGGGACTACAAGGGCAAGCTACACCTTC
d_gene: NA
abundance: NA
v_gene: TRBV9
j_gene: TRBJ1-2

CDR3aa: CASSLYRGQETQYF
CDR3nt: TGTGCCAGCAGTTTGTACAGGGGGCAGGAGACCCAGTACTTC
d_gene: TRBD1
abundance: NA
v_gene: TRBV27
j_gene: TRBJ2-5

CDR3aa: CASSPVGQGPEKLFF
CDR3nt: TGTGCCAGCAGCCCCGTGGGACAGGGCCCTGAAAAACTGTTTTTT
d_gene: TRBD1
abundance: NA
v_gene: TRBV7-9
j_gene: TRBJ1-4

CDR3aa: CASMIQQAYEQYF
CDR3nt: TGTGCCAGCATGATTCAGCAGGCCTACGAGCAGTACTTC
d_gene: NA
abundance: NA
v_gene: TRBV7-2
j_gene: TRBJ2-7

CDR3aa: CASSESGGPPHVEQYF
CDR3nt: TGCGCCAGCAGTGAGTCTGGTGGGCCCCCTCATGTCGAGCAGTACTTC
d_gene: NA
abundance: NA
v_gene: TRBV10-2
j_gene: TRBJ2-7

CDR3aa: CASSALEGEQFF
CDR3nt: TGTGCCAGCAGTGCACTAGAAGGTGAGCAGTTCTTC
d_gene: NA
abundance: NA
v_gene: TRBV28
j_gene: TRBJ2-1

CDR3aa: CASSSSRDSGADTQYF
CDR3nt: TGTGCCAGCAGCAGCTCCCGGGACTCCGGGGCGGATACGCAGTATTTT
d_gene: NA
abundance: NA
v_gene: TRBV5-6
j_gene: TRBJ2-3

CDR3aa: CASSDREETGGQPQHF
CDR3nt: TGTGCCAGCAGTGATCGAGAGGAGACAGGGGGACAGCCCCAGCATTTT
d_gene: TRBD1
abundance: few
v_gene: TRBV2
j_gene: TRBJ1-5

CDR3aa: CASSFIGTSGYEQYF
CDR3nt: TGTGCCAGCAGCTTTATCGGGACTAGCGGTTACGAGCAGTACTTC
d_gene: TRBD2
abundance: once
v_gene: TRBV5-6
j_gene: TRBJ2-7

CDR3aa: CASSFEQPIF
CDR3nt: TGTGCCAGCAGTTTCGAACAGCCGATCTTT
d_gene: NA
abundance: few
v_gene: TRBV2
j_gene: TRBJ1-1

CDR3aa: CASSLWGEKLFF
CDR3nt: TGTGCCAGCAGCTTGTGGGGTGAAAAACTGTTTTTT
d_gene: NA
abundance: few
v_gene: TRBV5-4
j_gene: TRBJ1-4

CDR3aa: CASRPARGSNEQFF
CDR3nt: TGTGCCAGCAGACCTGCGCGGGGGAGTAATGAGCAGTTCTTC
d_gene: TRBD2
abundance: NA
v_gene: TRBV7-9
j_gene: TRBJ2-1

CDR3aa: CASSPRRTGEQETQYF
CDR3nt: TGCGCCAGCAGCCCGCGTCGGACAGGGGAGCAAGAGACCCAGTACTTC
d_gene: TRBD1
abundance: NA
v_gene: TRBV5-1
j_gene: TRBJ2-5

CDR3aa: CSVEGQGETQYF
CDR3nt: TGCAGCGTTGAGGGACAGGGAGAGACCCAGTACTTC
d_gene: TRBD1
abundance: NA
v_gene: TRBV29-1
j_gene: TRBJ2-5

CDR3aa: CASSPPGPRSNEQFF
CDR3nt: TGTGCCAGCTCACCACCGGGACCACGGTCCAATGAGCAGTTCTTC
d_gene: NA
abundance: NA
v_gene: TRBV18
j_gene: TRBJ2-1

CDR3aa: CASSLGQGGVYEQYF
CDR3nt: TGTGCCAGCAGCTTGGGCCAGGGGGGTGTCTACGAGCAGTACTTC
d_gene: NA
abundance: NA
v_gene: TRBV5-8
j_gene: TRBJ2-7

CDR3aa: CASSLVGGSGLF
CDR3nt: TGTGCCAGCAGCTTAGTAGGAGGCTCAGGGCTCTTC
d_gene: NA
abundance: NA
v_gene: TRBV7-2
j_gene: TRBJ2-1

CDR3aa: CASSPSGRTGELFF
CDR3nt: TGTGCCAGCTCACCATCAGGGCGAACCGGGGAGCTGTTTTTT
d_gene: NA
abundance: few
v_gene: TRBV18
j_gene: TRBJ2-2

CDR3aa: CASSVGGAGAYNEQFF
CDR3nt: TGTGCCAGCAGCGTAGGAGGAGCGGGGGCCTACAATGAGCAGTTCTTC
d_gene: TRBD2
abundance: NA
v_gene: TRBV9
j_gene: TRBJ2-1

CDR3aa: CASSLQGPNTEAFF
CDR3nt: TGTGCCAGCAGCTTACAGGGCCCGAACACTGAAGCTTTCTTT
d_gene: NA
abundance: NA
v_gene: TRBV7-6
j_gene: TRBJ1-1

CDR3aa: CASSDGTGEGQPQHF
CDR3nt: TGTGCCAGCAGTGACGGAACAGGGGAGGGTCAGCCCCAGCATTTT
d_gene: TRBD1
abundance: NA
v_gene: TRBV6-4
j_gene: TRBJ1-5

CDR3aa: CASSQGRSLYQETQYF
CDR3nt: TGTGCCAGCAGCCAAGGCAGGAGCCTCTACCAAGAGACCCAGTACTTC
d_gene: NA
abundance: NA
v_gene: TRBV14
j_gene: TRBJ2-5

CDR3aa: CASNPGGSDSPLHF
CDR3nt: TGTGCCAGCAACCCCGGGGGAAGTGATTCACCCCTCCACTTT
d_gene: NA
abundance: NA
v_gene: TRBV7-9
j_gene: TRBJ1-6

CDR3aa: CASSKGAGTGMAKNIQYF
CDR3nt: TGTGCCAGCAGTAAAGGGGCCGGGACAGGGATGGCCAAAAACATTCAGTACTTC
d_gene: TRBD1
abundance: NA
v_gene: TRBV27
j_gene: TRBJ2-4

CDR3aa: CASSFKGTGELFF
CDR3nt: TGCGCCAGCAGCTTTAAGGGCACCGGGGAGCTGTTTTTT
d_gene: NA
abundance: NA
v_gene: TRBV5-1
j_gene: TRBJ2-2

CDR3aa: CASSWDSAGNGYTF
CDR3nt: TGTGCCAGCAGTTGGGACTCGGCTGGAAATGGCTACACCTTC
d_gene: NA
abundance: NA
v_gene: TRBV6-1
j_gene: TRBJ1-2

CDR3aa: CASSMAYYGYTF
CDR3nt: TGTGCCAGTAGTATGGCTTACTATGGCTACACCTTC
d_gene: NA
abundance: NA
v_gene: TRBV19
j_gene: TRBJ1-2

CDR3aa: CASSWDSYYEQYF
CDR3nt: TGTGCCAGCAGCTGGGACAGCTACTACGAGCAGTACTTC
d_gene: TRBD1
abundance: NA
v_gene: TRBV7-8
j_gene: TRBJ2-7

CDR3aa: CASSRTGGEQYF
CDR3nt: TGTGCCAGCAGTCGGACAGGGGGCGAGCAGTACTTC
d_gene: TRBD1
abundance: NA
v_gene: TRBV7-6
j_gene: TRBJ2-7

CDR3aa: CASRSWGLVGKNIQYF
CDR3nt: TGTGCCAGCAGGTCCTGGGGATTAGTAGGCAAAAACATTCAGTACTTC
d_gene: NA
abundance: NA
v_gene: TRBV5-6
j_gene: TRBJ2-4

CDR3aa: CASTPGGDEQFF
CDR3nt: TGTGCCAGCACCCCGGGGGGGGATGAGCAGTTCTTC
d_gene: TRBD2
abundance: NA
v_gene: TRBV5-6
j_gene: TRBJ2-1

CDR3aa: CASGLWQGATEQYF
CDR3nt: TGTGCTAGTGGTTTATGGCAGGGGGCTACCGAGCAGTACTTC
d_gene: TRBD1
abundance: NA
v_gene: TRBV12-5
j_gene: TRBJ2-7

CDR3aa: CASSRDRNGQPQHF
CDR3nt: TGTGCCAGCAGCAGAGACAGGAATGGTCAGCCCCAGCATTTT
d_gene: NA
abundance: few
v_gene: TRBV7-6
j_gene: TRBJ1-5

CDR3aa: CASSRGSKTQYF
CDR3nt: TGTGCCAGCAGCCGTGGAAGTAAGACCCAGTACTTC
d_gene: NA
abundance: NA
v_gene: TRBV7-2
j_gene: TRBJ2-5

CDR3aa: CASSLRGGGAGNQPQHF
CDR3nt: TGTGCCAGCAGCTTAAGAGGCGGAGGGGCGGGGAATCAGCCCCAGCATTTT
d_gene: NA
abundance: NA
v_gene: TRBV7-2
j_gene: TRBJ1-5

CDR3aa: CASSPGAGDSGELFF
CDR3nt: TGTGCCAGCAGTCCGGGGGCCGGGGATTCCGGGGAGCTGTTTTTT
d_gene: NA
abundance: NA
v_gene: TRBV7-6
j_gene: TRBJ2-2

CDR3aa: CASSLTSGSGETQYF
CDR3nt: TGTGCCAGCAGCTTAACTAGCGGGAGCGGAGAGACCCAGTACTTC
d_gene: TRBD2
abundance: NA
v_gene: TRBV7-3
j_gene: TRBJ2-5

CDR3aa: CASSLLGGNQPQHF
CDR3nt: TGTGCCAGCAGTTTGCTAGGGGGAAATCAGCCCCAGCATTTT
d_gene: NA
abundance: NA
v_gene: TRBV28
j_gene: TRBJ1-5

CDR3aa: CASSSTRGETQYF
CDR3nt: TGTGCCAGTAGTTCAACTAGAGGGGAGACCCAGTACTTC
d_gene: NA
abundance: NA
v_gene: TRBV19
j_gene: TRBJ2-5

CDR3aa: CATTRGGGSNQPQHF
CDR3nt: TGTGCCACCACACGGGGGGGTGGCAGCAATCAGCCCCAGCATTTT
d_gene: NA
abundance: NA
v_gene: TRBV6-5
j_gene: TRBJ1-5

CDR3aa: CAIRLTADVETQYF
CDR3nt: TGTGCCATCCGCCTCACGGCGGACGTAGAGACCCAGTACTTC
d_gene: NA
abundance: once
v_gene: TRBV10-3
j_gene: TRBJ2-5

CDR3aa: CASSPSRGPYEQYF
CDR3nt: TGTGCCAGCAGCCCAAGCAGAGGGCCCTACGAGCAGTACTTC
d_gene: NA
abundance: NA
v_gene: TRBV7-9
j_gene: TRBJ2-7

CDR3aa: CASSLTGYTEAFF
CDR3nt: TGTGCCAGCAGCTTGACAGGGTACACTGAAGCTTTCTTT
d_gene: TRBD1
abundance: few
v_gene: TRBV13
j_gene: TRBJ1-1

CDR3aa: CASSLGAGQGPGTEAFF
CDR3nt: TGTGCCAGCAGCTTGGGGGCCGGACAGGGGCCAGGGACTGAAGCTTTCTTT
d_gene: TRBD1
abundance: NA
v_gene: TRBV5-4
j_gene: TRBJ1-1